The 27 T cell receptor beta chains in this list originate from one sample, sequenced in a study of siplizumab effects on memory and regulatory T cells. Measured with immunoSEQ multiplex PCR; TCRdb has only the in-frame clones, and not every one. The sample comprises more than 85,000 clones, about 90% of which are singletons, and around 0.68% rests with the top ten. The sample comprised Tregs sorted from blood. Source of these receptors: a human donor in good health.

The rearrangement links TRBV11-2 to TRBJ2-5, with TRBD1 matching 8 bases. CDR3 length: 15 residues. V was clipped by 5 bases and J by 2 bases; unmatched bases: 7. From germline, CDR1 is SGHAT and CDR2 FQNNGV. Here the CDR3 DNA reads TGTGCCAGCAGCCGACGACGGACAGGGCAAGAGACCCAGTACTTC. Its protein is CASSRRRTGQETQYF.

V and J are TRBV7-9 and TRBJ2-7, with TRBD2 matching 14 bases. Germline assignment: CDR1 SEHNR and CDR2 FQNEAQ (reference sequence). This CDR3 has 16 amino acids. The V gene end was trimmed by 0 bases and the J gene end by 7 bases; junction bases not matched to a gene: 5. The CDR3 spells CASSLAGLAGVREQYF. The DNA of the CDR3 is TGTGCCAGCAGCTTAGCGGGACTAGCGGGAGTGAGGGAGCAGTACTTC.

V is TRBV5-1 and J is TRBJ1-1; D gene ambiguous. Germline CDR1 is SGHRS and CDR2 is YFSETQ. Trimming removed 0 bases from V and 0 bases from J, with 3 bases in between. This CDR3 spans 13 amino acids. The CDR3 loop reads CASSLVLNTEAFF. CDR3 in DNA: TGCGCCAGCAGCTTGGTTCTGAACACTGAAGCTTTCTTT.

The V and J genes are TRBV5-1 and TRBJ2-1, with D possibly TRBD2 on 6 matching bases. V was cut by 0 bases and J by 8 bases, with 15 bases left in between. The CDR3 spans 15 residues. The germline V gene has CDR1 SGHRS and CDR2 YFSETQ. The CDR3 coding sequence is TGCGCCAGCAGCTTGGCGGGAGAGGTTAGATATGAGCAGTTCTTC. This sequence encodes CASSLAGEVRYEQFF.

The chain carries TRBV25-1 and TRBJ2-5, with D perhaps given as TRBD1 or TRBD2 (5 bases each). This CDR3 is 12 amino acids long. The ends were cut back, 6 bases at V and 5 bases at J, with 10 bases in the middle. Germline V lookup: CDR1 MGHDK, CDR2 SYGVNS. In DNA form, the CDR3 reads TGTGCCAGCAGGGGACCCGGGGAGACCCAGTACTTC. Protein sequence: CASRGPGETQYF.

The chain couples TRBV7-2 to TRBJ2-1; 9 positions agree with TRBD2. CDR1 is SGHTA, CDR2 FQGNSA, per germline. The CDR3 consists of 16 residues. V was pared by 5 bases and J by 4 bases, with 9 bases of the junction left unmatched. The CDR3 DNA sequence: TGTGCCAGCAGCCCCATGGGGCTAGCGGGATACAATGAGCAGTTCTTC. Translated: CASSPMGLAGYNEQFF.

This chain joins TRBV6-6 and TRBJ2-7; 8 positions agree with TRBD1. J was trimmed by 3 bases and V by 5 bases; bases with no gene match: 6. Germline V gives CDR1 MNHNY, CDR2 SVGAGI (reference sequence). The CDR3 extends over 14 amino acids. CDR3 nucleotides: TGTGCCAGCAGTCCGCAAACAGGGGGCTACGAGCAGTACTTC. Translating it yields CASSPQTGGYEQYF.

This chain joins TRBV10-3 and TRBJ1-2; D may be TRBD1 (6 bases). Germline loops: CDR1 ENHRY, CDR2 SYGVKD. V lost 0 bases and J 7 bases, leaving 15 bases between the germline ends. The length of the CDR3 is 15 residues. CDR3 in amino acids: CAISESKSGVFGYTF. The CDR3, as DNA: TGTGCCATCAGTGAGTCGAAGTCAGGGGTCTTTGGCTACACCTTC.

The chain is built from TRBV10-3 and TRBJ1-5; a possible D gene is TRBD1 (5 bases). Germline CDR1 reads ENHRY; CDR2 reads SYGVKD. The CDR3 is 12 residues long. V dropped 3 bases and J dropped 13 bases, with 13 bases sitting between them. CDR3 coding DNA: TGTGCCATCAGTGATATTGACAGCTCTCAGCATTTT. It is translated as CAISDIDSSQHF.

The rearrangement uses TRBV7-6 and TRBJ2-7, with a weak D call TRBD1 (6 bases). This CDR3 spans 16 amino acids. V was trimmed by 1 base and J by 2 bases, leaving 15 bases between them. The germline V gene has CDR1 SGHVS and CDR2 FNYEAQ. CDR3 loop: CASSLGGGPIPYEQYF. The CDR3 bases are TGTGCCAGCAGCTTAGGTGGGGGCCCCATACCCTACGAGCAGTACTTC.

The V gene is TRBV10-2, the J gene TRBJ1-4, with 7 bases identical to TRBD1. This CDR3 comprises 14 residues. V was pared by 11 bases and J by 7 bases, with 13 bases of the junction left unmatched. The V gene's germline CDR1 is WSHSY and CDR2 SAAADI. CDR3 residues: CAAHATGLGEKLFF. The CDR3 coding sequence is TGCGCCGCCCACGCGACAGGGTTGGGTGAAAAACTGTTTTTT.

This clone showed up just once. This chain uses TRBV6-1 with TRBJ2-1, with 11 positions matching TRBD1. CDR3 length equals 15 residues. V gave up 6 bases and J gave up 6 bases; unmatched junction bases: 7. The V gene's germline CDR1 is MNHNS and CDR2 SASEGT. The CDR3 DNA reads as TGTGCCAGCAGGGGGGGACAGGGGGAGTTCAATGAGCAGTTCTTC. It encodes CASRGGQGEFNEQFF.

The sample holds a few counts of this clone. The V call is TRBV5-1, the J call TRBJ1-1; TRBD1 is a possible D gene (5 bases). The V and J ends lost 0 bases and 5 bases respectively, with 17 bases between them. The CDR3 is 16 amino acids. Germline V gene lookup returns CDR1 SGHRS and CDR2 YFSETQ. Written as DNA, the CDR3 is TGCGCCAGCAGCTTGGGGGGCGGGCAGGGAGTAACTGAAGCTTTCTTT. Amino acid sequence: CASSLGGGQGVTEAFF.

CDR3 bases: TGCGCCAGCAGTCAAGAAGTATGGATCTACGAGCAGTACTTC. Protein: CASSQEVWIYEQYF. The chain recombines TRBV23-1 with TRBJ2-7; unclear D gene. TRBV23-1 is flagged as an ORF with uncertain function. The CDR3 is 14 residues long. The V end was cut by 2 bases, the J end by 3 bases, with 11 bases between.

The rearrangement joins TRBV7-6 to TRBJ2-5; 10 bases are shared with TRBD2. The CDR3 length is 16 residues. The J segment lost 2 bases and the V segment lost 1 base, leaving 4 bases of the junction unmatched. Germline loops: CDR1 SGHVS, CDR2 FNYEAQ. CDR3 DNA sequence: TGTGCCAGCAGCTTAGAGGCTAGCGGGAGACAAGAGACCCAGTACTTC. It is translated as CASSLEASGRQETQYF.

The chain carries TRBV6-6 and TRBJ2-7, with TRBD2 matching over 12 bases. Trimming took 0 bases from V and 5 from J; bases not matched to a gene: 5. Looked up from germline, CDR1 is MNHNY and CDR2 is SVGAGI (reference sequence). This CDR3 has 16 amino acids. CDR3 region: CASSYSRLAGGHEQYF. CDR3 nucleotides: TGTGCCAGCAGTTACTCGAGGCTAGCGGGAGGGCACGAGCAGTACTTC.

V is TRBV5-6 and J is TRBJ1-1; 9 bases map to TRBD1. The CDR3 contains 14 residues. The trim removed 4 bases at V and 10 bases at J, leaving 11 bases unmatched. Germline V lookup: CDR1 SGHDT, CDR2 YYEEEE. The DNA of the CDR3 is TGTGCCAGCAGCCCGGACAGGGGCAGTCATCCAGCTTTCTTT. Translating gives CASSPDRGSHPAFF.

V usage is TRBV5-1 and J usage is TRBJ1-4; maybe TRBD1 (5 bases). The V gene lost 4 bases and the J gene lost 8 bases, with 21 bases spanning the gap. Germline V gene lookup returns CDR1 SGHRS and CDR2 YFSETQ. The CDR3 totals 16 residues. The CDR3 reads CASSQSTGTLHEKLFF. The DNA for the CDR3 is TGCGCCAGCAGCCAATCTACCGGGACTCTTCACGAAAAACTGTTTTTT.

J is TRBJ2-3 and V is TRBV19; D gene unclear. V dropped 3 bases and J dropped 2 bases, with 9 bases sitting between them. Germline V gene sequence: CDR1 LNHDA, CDR2 SQIVND (reference sequence). The CDR3 loop spans 14 amino acids. The CDR3 nucleotides read TGTGCCAGTAGTATTGCGTTTGCCACAGATACGCAGTATTTT. Its translation is CASSIAFATDTQYF.

The rearrangement links TRBV5-1 to TRBJ1-2; 8 nucleotides line up with TRBD1. Germline V gives CDR1 SGHRS, CDR2 YFSETQ. The CDR3 length is 14 residues. Losses at the gene ends were 2 bases for V and 3 bases for J; bases not matched to a gene: 3. The CDR3 spells CASSLQGDDYGYTF. As DNA, the CDR3 is TGCGCCAGCAGCTTACAGGGGGACGACTATGGCTACACCTTC.

The CDR3 DNA is TGCGCCAGCAGCCAAGTCGGGCAGCCCCAGCATTTT. Residues: CASSQVGQPQHF. The chain carries TRBV4-1 and TRBJ1-5, with D uncertain. Deletions cut 1 base from V and 7 bases from J, with 5 bases between. The CDR3 totals 12 residues. Germline values: CDR1 MGHRA, CDR2 YSYEKL.

The chain is built from TRBV4-1 and TRBJ2-6, with D perhaps matching TRBD1 or TRBD2 (6 bases each). Germline CDR1 reads MGHRA; CDR2 reads YSYEKL. V shed 3 bases and J shed 0 bases, with 15 bases lying between them. There are 18 residues in the CDR3. This chain's CDR3 is CASSQRDTGVSGANVLTF. CDR3 coding DNA: TGCGCCAGCAGCCAGCGGGACACGGGCGTCTCTGGGGCCAACGTCCTGACTTTC.

In regard to this clone: The sample carries other DNA sequences with the same CDR3. CDR3 DNA sequence: TGTGCCACCTCCCCCGAGACAGGGTCCTACGAGCAGTACTTC. It translates to CATSPETGSYEQYF. The chain has TRBV19 and TRBJ2-7, with 7 bases lining up with TRBD1. The V and J ends lost 10 bases and 1 base, in that order; junction bases with no gene match: 10. Germline V gene data show CDR1 as LNHDA and CDR2 as SQIVND (reference sequence). There are 14 residues in the CDR3.

This clone was recorded only once. The rearrangement uses TRBV27 and TRBJ2-1; 10 bases match TRBD2. The CDR3 spans 14 residues. Germline V gene data show CDR1 as MNHEY and CDR2 as SMNVEV (reference sequence). V shed 6 bases and J 9 bases; nucleotides not matched to a gene: 8. The CDR3 bases are TGTGCCAGCAGGCGGCCAGCGGGAGGGCCTGAGCAGTTCTTC. It yields the protein CASRRPAGGPEQFF.

The rearrangement uses TRBV7-3 and TRBJ2-3, with D hard to call. The V and J ends lost 3 bases and 6 bases respectively, with 10 bases between them. Germline-derived CDR1 and CDR2 are SGHTA and FQGTGA. The CDR3 consists of 13 residues. The CDR3 region has the DNA TGTGCCAGCAGCTTGCAATATCGGGATACGCAGTATTTT. Its protein product is CASSLQYRDTQYF.

J is TRBJ2-1 and V is TRBV10-1; TRBD1 agrees at 9 bases. CDR1 is WNHNN, CDR2 SYGVQD, per germline (reference sequence). V lost 5 bases to trimming and J lost 5 bases; unmatched junction nucleotides: 4. CDR3 length equals 14 residues. The CDR3 is CASSRTGVDNEQFF. The CDR3 DNA reads TGCGCCAGCAGTCGGACAGGGGTGGACAATGAGCAGTTCTTC.

The chain joins TRBV2 to TRBJ1-1, with TRBD1 matching 8 bases. This CDR3 is built from 14 residues. Looked up from germline, CDR1 is SNHLY and CDR2 is FYNNEI. The ends lost 9 bases at V and 4 bases at J; junction bases unmatched: 10. The CDR3 DNA follows: TGTGCCAGTACAAGGACAGGGCGCGGCACTGAAGCTTTCTTT. Translation: CASTRTGRGTEAFF.